Each of the 18 T cell receptor beta chains below was sequenced from the same sample in a study of T cells in Graves' hyperthyroidism and ophthalmopathy. Authors of the study amplified TCR beta CDR3 regions from RNA transcripts. The HTBI set primed first-round TCR CDR3 RT-PCR. MiXCR, applied by TCRdb to the multiplex PCR reads, yields one record per CDR3 protein. The table has approximately 600,000 distinct CDR3 sequences, around 20% seen once; the top ten hold more than 30%. The sequenced sample was blood. These receptors all come from a young man with Graves' ophthalmopathy.

The chain combines TRBV4-1 with TRBJ2-7; weak D call: TRBD2 (6 bases). The CDR3 is 16 residues long. Trimming shortened V by 2 bases and J by 1 base, and 15 bases separated the two germline ends. CDR1 is MGHRA, CDR2 YSYEKL, per germline. CDR3 nucleotides: TGCGCCAGCAGCCAATGGGACTCGGGCCTATCCTACGAGCAGTACTTC. This encodes CASSQWDSGLSYEQYF.

The chain combines TRBV6-2 or TRBV6-3 with TRBJ2-1; 7 bases are a match to TRBD2. The J segment lost 2 bases and the V segment lost 8 bases, leaving 9 bases of the junction unmatched. The CDR3 spans 15 residues. Germline V CDR1 and CDR2: MNHEY, SVGEGT. The CDR3 DNA sequence: TGTGCCAGCTCTTCGAGCGGGAAACCCTACAATGAGCAGTTCTTC. It yields the protein CASSSSGKPYNEQFF.

This clonotype came up many times. The J gene is TRBJ1-1, the V gene TRBV2; D unclear. Germline V gene lookup returns CDR1 SNHLY and CDR2 FYNNEI. The germline V and J ends were trimmed by 3 bases and 0 bases, with 14 bases remaining between them. The length of the CDR3 is 16 residues. The CDR3 bases are TGTGCCAGCAGTGAGGGGAGAGGGAACATGAACACTGAAGCTTTCTTT. It yields the protein CASSEGRGNMNTEAFF.

This clonotype showed up just once. This sequence may be a read error, since a much larger clone differs from it by one base. The genes are TRBV6-2 or TRBV6-3 and TRBJ2-3, with D possibly being TRBD2 (6 bases). From germline, CDR1 is MNHEY and CDR2 SVGEGT. The CDR3 totals 14 residues. The V end was cut by 7 bases, the J end by 5 bases, with 16 bases between. The CDR3: CASTGTRNIDTQYF. CDR3 DNA sequence: TGTGCCAGCACCGGGACTCGAAACATAGATACGCAGTATTTT.

The chain combines TRBV7-9 with TRBJ2-7; D may be TRBD1 (5 bases). Germline V gene data show CDR1 as SEHNR and CDR2 as FQNEAQ (reference sequence). This CDR3 has 13 amino acids. Trimming stripped 5 bases from V and 0 bases from J, with 8 bases between. For the CDR3, the DNA is TGTGCCAGCAGCGGACACTACTCCTACGAGCAGTACTTC. The encoded protein is CASSGHYSYEQYF.

The chain couples TRBV12-3 or TRBV12-4 to TRBJ2-3; no definite D call. Trimming pared 7 bases from V and 2 bases from J, leaving 10 bases between. This CDR3 comprises 13 residues. The CDR3 nucleotides read TGTGCCAGCACCCTCCGGTCCACAGATACGCAGTATTTT. It specifies CASTLRSTDTQYF.

This clonotype appeared a few times. V is TRBV5-4 and J is TRBJ1-1; 7 nucleotides line up with TRBD1. V shed 0 bases and J 2 bases; nucleotides not matched to a gene: 7. Germline CDR1 SGHNT, CDR2 YYREEE (reference sequence). This CDR3 is built from 16 residues. The CDR3: CASSLGGGRGNTEAFF. CDR3 coding DNA: TGTGCCAGCAGCTTGGGAGGGGGCCGAGGAAACACTGAAGCTTTCTTT.

The count of this clonotype is one. V usage is TRBV5-1 and J usage is TRBJ2-1, with TRBD1 matching over 8 bases. V was clipped by 2 bases and J by 5 bases; unmatched bases: 6. There are 15 residues in the CDR3. Germline lookup yields CDR1 SGHRS and CDR2 YFSETQ. CDR3 DNA: TGCGCCAGCAGCTTAAAGGACAGGGTAGACAATGAGCAGTTCTTC. Protein sequence: CASSLKDRVDNEQFF.

Points on this clonotype: The germline gene is not matched at one end of the junction; a read error may be the cause. CDR3 sequence reads: CASSQVFGGSYNEQFF. DNA for the CDR3: TGCGCCAGCAGCCAAGTTTTTGGGGGCTCCTACAATGAGCAGTTCTTC. The V gene is TRBV11-2, the J gene TRBJ2-1; tentatively, D is TRBD1 or TRBD2 (5 bases each). Germline V gene data show CDR1 as SGHAT and CDR2 as FQNNGV. The CDR3 extends over 16 amino acids.

V is TRBV7-9 and J is TRBJ2-1; 8 nucleotides line up with TRBD2. CDR3 length: 16 residues. Looked up from germline, CDR1 is SEHNR and CDR2 is FQNEAQ (reference sequence). Trimming removed 5 bases from V and 4 bases from J; junction bases left unmatched: 10. CDR3 coding DNA: TGTGCCAGCAGCCCAACCACGGGAGGGCCGTACAATGAGCAGTTCTTC. It codes for CASSPTTGGPYNEQFF.

This clonotype has at least ten counts. The V and J genes are TRBV24-1 and TRBJ2-5; no clear D gene. This CDR3 region has 15 residues. Trimming removed 4 bases from V and 1 base from J, with 12 bases in between. Germline V gene sequence: CDR1 KGHDR, CDR2 SFDVKD. In DNA form, the CDR3 reads TGTGCCACCAGTGACCCCGGTGCCACCCAAGAGACCCAGTACTTC. It yields the protein CATSDPGATQETQYF.

In this sample, this clonotype turned up many times. This chain connects TRBV27 to TRBJ1-5; 10 nucleotides agree with TRBD1. The CDR3 runs to 15 residues. Per the germline V gene, CDR1 is MNHEY and CDR2 is SMNVEV (reference sequence). The trim removed 4 bases at V and 7 bases at J, leaving 7 bases unmatched. In nucleotides, the CDR3 is TGTGCCAGCAGTTCAGGGACAGGGGCCGACCAGCCCCAGCATTTT. This encodes CASSSGTGADQPQHF.

This clonotype showed up many times. V is TRBV6-1 and J is TRBJ2-7; 8 nucleotides agree with TRBD2. CDR1 MNHNS and CDR2 SASEGT come from the germline V gene. The CDR3 runs to 16 residues. The J segment lost 7 bases and the V segment lost 7 bases, leaving 18 bases of the junction unmatched. CDR3 in DNA: TGTGCCAGCAAAAAAACTAGCGGCCCCCGTTCGGGGGAGCAGTACTTC. Translating gives CASKKTSGPRSGEQYF.

The chain employs TRBV24-1 and TRBJ1-2, with unresolved D. The CDR3 has 14 residues. Germline CDR1 reads KGHDR; CDR2 reads SFDVKD. The germline V and J ends were trimmed by 12 bases and 3 bases, with 19 bases remaining between them. The CDR3 DNA follows: TGTGCCGAAAGAGAGGGAAAATACGACTATGGCTACACCTTC. Translated, it gives CAEREGKYDYGYTF.

The table lists this clonotype with many counts. The CDR3 sequence is CASSLRVGSYEQYF. CDR3 nucleotides: TGTGCCAGCAGCCTCAGGGTTGGCTCCTACGAGCAGTACTTC. The rearrangement links TRBV14 to TRBJ2-7, with a weak D call TRBD1 (5 bases). V lost 4 bases and J 0 bases, leaving 10 bases between the germline ends. The germline gives CDR1 SGHDN, CDR2 FVKESK. This CDR3 has 14 amino acids.

The genes are TRBV5-5 and TRBJ1-5; possible D gene TRBD1, 6 bases. V was trimmed by 4 bases and J by 5 bases, leaving 16 bases between them. The CDR3 spans 15 residues. Germline V gene lookup returns CDR1 SGHKS and CDR2 YYEKEE (reference sequence). Here the CDR3 reads CASSKGDNKHQPQHF. CDR3 nucleotide sequence: TGTGCCAGCAGCAAGGGGGACAACAAGCATCAGCCCCAGCATTTT. The variable domain in full, completed from reference TRBV5-5 and TRBJ1-5, reads DAGVTQSPTHLIKTRGQQVTLRCSPISGHKSVSWYQQVLGQGPQFIFQYYEKEERGRGNFPDRFSARQFPNYSSELNVNALLLGDSALYLCASSKGDNKHQPQHFGDGTRLSIL.

This clonotype was counted ten times or more. The chain combines TRBV28 with TRBJ1-5, with 8 bases lining up with TRBD1. Germline loops: CDR1 MDHEN, CDR2 SYDVKM. V was pared by 2 bases and J by 4 bases, with 4 bases of the junction left unmatched. The CDR3 loop spans 15 amino acids. In DNA, the CDR3 is TGTGCCAGCAGTTTAGGGACAGGAACTAATCAGCCCCAGCATTTT. As protein: CASSLGTGTNQPQHF.

CDR3 nucleotide sequence: TGTGCCAGCAGTTTGGTTTCACAGGGGGTCTACGAGCAGTACTTC. Protein: CASSLVSQGVYEQYF. The rearrangement uses TRBV28 and TRBJ2-7; 8 bases line up with TRBD1. This CDR3 contains 15 residues. The V gene end was trimmed by 3 bases and the J gene end by 3 bases; junction bases not matched to a gene: 7. Germline V gene data show CDR1 as MDHEN and CDR2 as SYDVKM.